The clone carrying this T cell receptor beta chain was observed at least ten times. Its antigen is as yet unknown. The sample belongs to a study of T cells in Graves' hyperthyroidism and ophthalmopathy. Study background: Any treatment followed the collection of peripheral blood at initial diagnosis.

V lost 3 bases and J 3 bases, leaving 11 bases between the germline ends. The CDR3 runs to 15 residues. CDR1 is SGHAT, CDR2 FQNNGV, per germline. Study-wide findings and caveats: Clonotypes that were expanded in thyroid above 0.001 mostly appeared in blood too.

TCR beta CDR3 region amplification was performed from RNA transcripts. First-round RT-PCR of the TCR CDR3 relied on the HTBI primer set. TCRdb passed the multiplex PCR reads through MiXCR, listing each CDR3 protein once. The profile shows under 800,000 distinct CDR3 sequences, 11% to 15% of them singletons. V gene TRBV11-2 combines with J gene TRBJ2-2; D call uncertain. Sequenced sample: blood. The sequence was obtained from a woman aged 18-29 years with Graves' hyperthyroidism. The CDR3 region has the DNA TGTGCCAGCAGCTTGAGGCAGCTGTACACCGGGGAGCTGTTTTTT. It encodes CASSLRQLYTGELFF.